Below are 21 T cell receptor beta chains sequenced from a single sample in a study of cytomegalovirus exposure and HLA in healthy donors. PCR primers comprised 60 Vbeta and 13 Jbeta primers. Profiling relied on immunoSEQ multiplex PCR, and the TCRdb table lists in-frame clones only, not all of them. The sample has some 160,000 clones, 70% to 85% seen once. The sample taken for sequencing was PBMCs. These receptors were collected from a man in his fifties in good health and CMV-seropositive.

In this sample, this clone turned up many times. The rearrangement uses TRBV6-6 and TRBJ2-7; 7 bases map to TRBD1. CDR3 length equals 16 residues. Germline assignment: CDR1 MNHNY and CDR2 SVGAGI (reference sequence). The V gene end was trimmed by 0 bases and the J gene end by 3 bases; junction bases not matched to a gene: 8. CDR3 coding DNA: TGTGCCAGCAGTTACTCGGGGCGTGGGGACAGCTACGAGCAGTACTTC. Its protein is CASSYSGRGDSYEQYF.

The chain joins TRBV11-3 to TRBJ2-7; perhaps TRBD1 as D (5 bases). V lost 8 bases to trimming and J lost 6 bases, with 11 bases between them. CDR3 size: 11 residues. The germline V gene has CDR1 SGHNT and CDR2 YENEEA. The CDR3: CASSQGPEQYF. The DNA for the CDR3 is TGTGCCAGCTCGCAGGGTCCCGAGCAGTACTTC.

The chain has TRBV7-8 and TRBJ2-1; 7 bases are a match to TRBD1. J lost 7 bases, V lost 3 bases, and 9 bases had no gene match. This CDR3 is 15 amino acids long. Germline-derived CDR1 and CDR2 are SGHVS and FQNEAQ. CDR3 nucleotides: TGTGCCAGCAGCTTGACAGGGTCCAAGGGTAATGAGCAGTTCTTC. It translates to CASSLTGSKGNEQFF.

CDR3 DNA sequence: TGTGCCAGCAGACGACAGGGGGCGGCTGAAGCTTTCTTT. Protein: CASRRQGAAEAFF. This rearrangement joins TRBV14 to TRBJ1-1, with 10 bases fitting TRBD1. With 6 bases clipped from V and 6 bases from J, the junction kept 4 bases outside the gene matches. The CDR3 extends over 13 amino acids. Germline assignment: CDR1 SGHDN and CDR2 FVKESK.

V and J are TRBV4-2 and TRBJ2-2, with TRBD2 as a possible D gene (5 bases). CDR3 length equals 21 residues. Trimming stripped 0 bases from V and 3 bases from J, with 26 bases between. Germline V gene data show CDR1 as LGHNA and CDR2 as YNFKEQ. CDR3 sequence reads: CASSQDQLSALSGGHTGELFF. As DNA, the CDR3 is TGTGCCAGCAGCCAAGATCAGCTTTCCGCCCTCTCCGGAGGTCACACCGGGGAGCTGTTTTTT.

This clone showed up just a few times. The chain uses TRBV7-9 and TRBJ2-7, with TRBD1 identical over 11 bases. V shed 4 bases, J shed 5 bases, and the junction held 7 bases outside the gene matches. In germline, CDR1 is SEHNR, CDR2 FQNEAQ (reference sequence). The CDR3 is 15 residues long. CDR3 sequence (DNA): TGTGCCAGCAGCTCGGGACAGGGGGTATTCCACGAGCAGTACTTC. Residues: CASSSGQGVFHEQYF.

This clone showed up just once. J is TRBJ2-3 and V is TRBV6-5, with 8 bases matching TRBD2. The CDR3 runs 14 residues. Germline loops: CDR1 MNHEY, CDR2 SVGAGI. V was clipped by 8 bases and J by 2 bases; unmatched bases: 6. Here the CDR3 reads CASGLARYTDTQYF. The CDR3 DNA reads as TGTGCCAGCGGACTAGCACGTTACACAGATACGCAGTATTTT.

CDR3 amino acids: CASNLSPGAPEAFF. CDR3 coding DNA: TGTGCCAGCAACCTCTCGCCTGGGGCGCCTGAAGCTTTCTTT. The V call is TRBV27, the J call TRBJ1-1; D perhaps matches TRBD1 (5 bases). The CDR3 is 14 residues long. Germline V CDR1 and CDR2: MNHEY, SMNVEV (reference sequence). The V end was cut by 7 bases, the J end by 6 bases, with 18 bases between.

The chain carries TRBV5-4 and TRBJ1-1; a possible D gene is TRBD1 (6 bases). Per the germline V gene, CDR1 is SGHNT and CDR2 is YYREEE (reference sequence). The CDR3 consists of 15 residues. The germline V and J ends were trimmed by 4 bases and 4 bases, with 17 bases remaining between them. The CDR3 coding sequence is TGTGCCAGCAGCCCCCATCTGGGGGCCCCCACTGAAGCTTTCTTT. Protein sequence: CASSPHLGAPTEAFF.

The chain couples TRBV5-5 to TRBJ2-7; TRBD1 might be the D (6 bases). V was clipped by 2 bases and J by 6 bases, with 18 bases between them. The CDR3 extends over 15 amino acids. The germline gives CDR1 SGHKS, CDR2 YYEKEE (reference sequence). CDR3 amino acids: CASSLGTSGGSEQYF. The CDR3 DNA reads as TGTGCCAGCAGCTTAGGGACCTCTGGGGGCAGCGAGCAGTACTTC.

V and J are TRBV10-3 and TRBJ1-6; D is ambiguous. Trimming stripped 2 bases from V and 7 bases from J, with 6 bases between. Germline-derived CDR1 and CDR2 are ENHRY and SYGVKD. CDR3 length: 13 residues. CDR3 amino acids: CAISEGGNSPLHF. CDR3 nucleotide sequence: TGTGCCATCAGTGAGGGAGGCAATTCACCCCTCCACTTT.

The gene calls are TRBV5-1 and TRBJ2-1; TRBD1 aligns across 7 bases. This CDR3 has 14 amino acids. Unmatched junction bases numbered 5, after V lost 3 bases and J lost 5 bases. The V gene's germline CDR1 is SGHRS and CDR2 YFSETQ. Here the CDR3 reads CASSSKDRNNEQFF. As DNA, the CDR3 is TGCGCCAGCAGCTCTAAGGACAGGAACAATGAGCAGTTCTTC. The entire variable domain, with the rest obtained from reference TRBV5-1 and TRBJ2-1, is as follows: KAGVTQTPRYLIKTRGQQVTLSCSPISGHRSVSWYQQTPGQGLQFLFEYFSETQRNKGNFPGRFSGRQFSNSRSEMNVSTLELGDSALYLCASSSKDRNNEQFFGPGTRLTVL.

The chain combines TRBV29-1 with TRBJ1-5, with TRBD1 matching over 10 bases. The germline gives CDR1 SQVTM, CDR2 ANQGSEA. With 7 bases clipped from V and 3 bases from J, the junction kept 15 bases outside the gene matches. CDR3 size: 17 residues. The CDR3 loop is CSDGTGEGDHHNQPQHF. The CDR3 DNA is TGCAGCGATGGGACAGGGGAAGGTGATCATCACAATCAGCCCCAGCATTTT.

This clone was detected only a few times. V is TRBV14 and J is TRBJ1-2; tentative D call: TRBD1 (5 bases). The V gene lost 4 bases and the J gene lost 7 bases, with 22 bases spanning the gap. The length of the CDR3 is 16 residues. Germline V gives CDR1 SGHDN, CDR2 FVKESK. CDR3 DNA sequence: TGTGCCAGCAGCCGCCGCGGGGGGGAAGCTATAACTGGCTACACCTTC. It specifies CASSRRGGEAITGYTF.

The V gene is TRBV9, the J gene TRBJ2-2, with 10 bases fitting TRBD2. With V trimmed by 1 base and J by 5 bases, 5 bases remained unmatched. This CDR3 contains 16 residues. The germline CDR1 and CDR2 sequences are SGDLS and YYNGEE. The chain's CDR3 is CASSVKATSGTGELFF. CDR3 coding DNA: TGTGCCAGCAGCGTAAAGGCGACTAGCGGGACCGGGGAGCTGTTTTTT.

This clone was found a few times. The genes are TRBV11-2 and TRBJ1-1; TRBD1 matches at 7 bases. V was clipped by 1 base and J by 4 bases; unmatched bases: 9. The CDR3 sequence is 16 residues long. CDR1 and CDR2 (germline): SGHAT, FQNNGV. CDR3 DNA sequence: TGTGCCAGCAGCTTAGCGGACAGGTGGCCAGCCACTGAAGCTTTCTTT. This codes for CASSLADRWPATEAFF.

This clone was found a few times. The rearrangement joins TRBV5-6 to TRBJ2-7, with D perhaps matching TRBD2 (5 bases). Trimming pared 0 bases from V and 3 bases from J, leaving 10 bases between. Germline assignment: CDR1 SGHDT and CDR2 YYEEEE. This CDR3 region has 14 residues. This CDR3 is CASSLGESNYEQYF. The CDR3 DNA follows: TGTGCCAGCAGCTTGGGGGAGAGTAACTACGAGCAGTACTTC.

The rearrangement uses TRBV11-2 and TRBJ2-7; D perhaps matches TRBD1 (6 bases). V was trimmed by 5 bases and J by 4 bases, leaving 15 bases between them. The CDR3 extends over 14 amino acids. The germline V gene encodes CDR1 SGHAT and CDR2 FQNNGV. The chain's CDR3 is CASSPSGTIYEQYF. The CDR3 DNA follows: TGTGCCAGCAGCCCGTCCGGGACAATTTACGAGCAGTACTTC.

This clone was counted only a few times. This chain links TRBV7-6 with TRBJ2-5; D is possibly TRBD1 (6 bases). The DNA matches TRBJ2-7 better at its end, which makes the J call doubtful. The CDR3 loop spans 13 amino acids. Germline V lookup: CDR1 SGHVS, CDR2 FNYEAQ. The chain's CDR3 is CASSADSSYEQYF. CDR3 bases: TGTGCCAGCAGCGCGGACAGCTCCTACGAGCAGTACTTC.

A few counts support this clone. This chain links TRBV18 with TRBJ1-6; TRBD1 is a possible D gene (6 bases). V lost 3 bases to trimming and J lost 7 bases, with 13 bases between them. This CDR3 contains 15 residues. Germline CDR1 KGHSH, CDR2 LQKENI. For the CDR3, the DNA is TGTGCCAGCTCACCCGCGACAGGTGGAAATTCACCCCTCCACTTT. Its protein is CASSPATGGNSPLHF. Looking up the rest from reference TRBV18 and TRBJ1-6 gives the full variable domain: NAGVMQNPRHLVRRRGQEARLRCSPMKGHSHVYWYRQLPEEGLKFMVYLQKENIIDESGMPKERFSAEFPKEGPSILRIQQVVRGDSAAYFCASSPATGGNSPLHFGNGTRLTVT.

The rearrangement joins TRBV7-2 to TRBJ1-4; tentatively, D is TRBD1 (5 bases). The ends were cut back, 5 bases at V and 0 bases at J, with 10 bases in the middle. The CDR3 runs 15 residues. Looked up from germline, CDR1 is SGHTA and CDR2 is FQGNSA. CDR3 sequence (DNA): TGTGCCAGCAGCGCAGAACAGGCAACTAATGAAAAACTGTTTTTT. Amino acids: CASSAEQATNEKLFF.